This T cell receptor beta chain comes out of a study of cytomegalovirus exposure and HLA in healthy donors. Study-wide results and limits: Presence/absence results assume similar sequencing depth per donor, which may not hold.

A multiplex PCR was run with 60 Vbeta primers and 13 Jbeta primers. The data were produced by immunoSEQ multiplex PCR, yet TCRdb's version contains in-frame clones alone and is incomplete. The table records 150,000 to 200,000 clones, around 80% of them present only once. Points on this clone: Its specificity is not known.

CDR3 length: 14 residues. V gave up 0 bases and J gave up 9 bases, with 17 bases separating them. Germline lookup yields CDR1 SQVTM and CDR2 ANQGSEA. This chain joins TRBV29-1 and TRBJ2-5, with D possibly TRBD1 on 6 matching bases. The TCR was taken from a woman aged 25 to 39 in good health and CMV-seropositive. The material sequenced was PBMCs. CDR3 nucleotides: TGCAGCGTTGAAGATCCCAGCCTTCCAGGGGCCCAGTACTTC. Residues: CSVEDPSLPGAQYF.